The T cell receptor beta chain described here comes from a study of cytomegalovirus exposure and HLA in healthy donors. The PCR had 60 Vbeta and 13 Jbeta primers. The method was immunoSEQ multiplex PCR; TCRdb's version includes in-frame clones alone and lacks a portion of them. The sample contains around 75,000 clones, about 78% of which appear only once. With V trimmed by 0 bases and J by 7 bases, 4 bases remained unmatched. CDR1 is MDHEN and CDR2 is SYDVKM in the germline V gene. CDR3 size: 15 residues. The rearrangement joins TRBV28 to TRBJ2-1; TRBD2 agrees at 9 bases. Input material: PBMCs. The receptor's source is a man aged 18 to 29 in good health and CMV-seronegative. The DNA of the CDR3 is TGTGCCAGCAGTTTATGGGGCGGGGGGGCAAATGAGCAGTTCTTC. It is translated as CASSLWGGGANEQFF.